The source of this TCR beta chain is a study of spatial heterogeneity in lung cancer. Study-level information: Strong correlation linked TCR transcript counts in tumor regions to a T cell module score derived from matched bulk RNA-seq. The average appearance count of each unique TCR and UMI combination in raw reads was more than 9.5.

The CDR3 runs to 18 residues. Trimming stripped 4 bases from V and 7 bases from J, with 28 bases between. Germline values: CDR1 SNHLY, CDR2 FYNNEI. TCRdb used MiXCR to reprocess the 5' RACE reads, holding one entry per CDR3 protein. The data contain more than 950 distinct CDR3 sequences, over 25% of them seen just once; the ten biggest clones take up around 29%. In this sample, this clonotype is large. The antigen remains unidentified. Time point of the sample: sample taken at primary tumor resection. TCRs were sequenced from unsorted whole RNA of tumor, nontumor lung or PBMC. Whole-study findings and limits: Tumoral mutation counts were tracked by counts of expanded intratumoral alpha and beta TCRs.

The rearrangement uses TRBV2 and TRBJ1-1; weak D call: TRBD1 (5 bases). The sequence derives from a male donor with early-stage non-small cell lung cancer. The starting material was lung tumor tissue, obtained at surgery. The CDR3 nucleotides are TGTGCCAGCAGTGCTGATAGAACAGGTTACTATAATGGGATTGAAGCTTTCTTT. Encoded protein: CASSADRTGYYNGIEAFF. Complete variable domain (other parts from reference TRBV2 and TRBJ1-1): EPEVTQTPSHQVTQMGQEVILRCVPISNHLYFYWYRQILGQKVEFLVSFYNNEISEKSEIFDDQFSVERPDGSNFTLKIRSTKLEDSAMYFCASSADRTGYYNGIEAFFGQGTRLTVV.